The clone carrying this T cell receptor beta chain was counted only a few times. TCRdb independently ran MiXCR on the RT-PCR reads; one entry per CDR3 protein. The table has more than 700,000 distinct CDR3 sequences, 21% seen once; the top ten hold approximately 10%. The data belong to a study of response to subunit inactivated influenza vaccine. CDR3 length: 15 amino acids. Deletions cut 0 bases from V and 4 bases from J, with 10 bases between. Germline CDR1 reads SGHTA; CDR2 reads FQGNSA. This sequence originates from a man aged 50 to 59 who received an inactivated influenza vaccine. This rearrangement joins TRBV7-2 to TRBJ1-5; D may be TRBD1 (5 bases). The input for sequencing was PBMCs from blood, taken roughly 5 days after vaccination. CDR3 sequence (DNA): TGTGCCAGCAGCTTAGCGGCAGGGCGGAATCAGCCCCAGCATTTT. This codes for CASSLAAGRNQPQHF.